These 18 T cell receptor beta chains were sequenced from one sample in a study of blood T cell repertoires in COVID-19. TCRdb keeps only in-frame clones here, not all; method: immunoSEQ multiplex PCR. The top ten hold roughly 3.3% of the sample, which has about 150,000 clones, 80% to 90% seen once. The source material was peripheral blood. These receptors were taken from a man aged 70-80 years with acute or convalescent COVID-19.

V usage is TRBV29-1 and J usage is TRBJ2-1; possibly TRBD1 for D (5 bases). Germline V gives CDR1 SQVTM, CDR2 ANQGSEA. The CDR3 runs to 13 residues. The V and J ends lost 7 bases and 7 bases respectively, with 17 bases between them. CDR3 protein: CSAQVSGGNEQFF. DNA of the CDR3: TGCAGCGCACAGGTATCGGGCGGTAATGAGCAGTTCTTC.

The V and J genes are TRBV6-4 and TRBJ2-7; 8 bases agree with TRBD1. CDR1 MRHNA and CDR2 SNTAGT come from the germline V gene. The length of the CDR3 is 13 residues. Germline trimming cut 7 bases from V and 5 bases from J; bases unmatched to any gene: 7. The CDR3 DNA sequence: TGTGCCAGCAATCAGACAGGGGAGCACGAGCAGTACTTC. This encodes CASNQTGEHEQYF.

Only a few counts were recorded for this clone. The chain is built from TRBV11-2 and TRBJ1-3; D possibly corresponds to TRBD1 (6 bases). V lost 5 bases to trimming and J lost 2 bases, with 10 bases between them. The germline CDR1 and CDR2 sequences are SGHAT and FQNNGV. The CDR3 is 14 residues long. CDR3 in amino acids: CASSPYRAGNTIYF. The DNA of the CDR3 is TGTGCCAGCAGCCCCTACAGGGCTGGAAACACCATATATTTT.

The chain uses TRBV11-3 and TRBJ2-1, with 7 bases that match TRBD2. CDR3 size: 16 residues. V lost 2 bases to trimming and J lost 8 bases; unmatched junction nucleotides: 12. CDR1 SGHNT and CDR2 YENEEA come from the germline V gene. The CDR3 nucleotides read TGTGCCAGCAGCTTATTAGGCGGGAGTGGTCGGGATGAGCAGTTCTTC. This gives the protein CASSLLGGSGRDEQFF.

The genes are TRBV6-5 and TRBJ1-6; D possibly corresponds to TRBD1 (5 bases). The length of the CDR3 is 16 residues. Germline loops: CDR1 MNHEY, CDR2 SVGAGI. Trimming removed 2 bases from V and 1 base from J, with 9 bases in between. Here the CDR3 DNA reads TGTGCCAGCAGTTACCCCAGGGCGTCCTATAATTCACCCCTCCACTTT. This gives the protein CASSYPRASYNSPLHF.

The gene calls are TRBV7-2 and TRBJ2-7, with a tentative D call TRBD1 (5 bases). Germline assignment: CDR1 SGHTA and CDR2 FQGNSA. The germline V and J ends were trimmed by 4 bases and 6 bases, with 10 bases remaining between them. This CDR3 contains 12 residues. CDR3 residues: CASSSTRAEQYF. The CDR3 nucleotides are TGTGCCAGCAGCTCGACCAGGGCCGAGCAGTACTTC.

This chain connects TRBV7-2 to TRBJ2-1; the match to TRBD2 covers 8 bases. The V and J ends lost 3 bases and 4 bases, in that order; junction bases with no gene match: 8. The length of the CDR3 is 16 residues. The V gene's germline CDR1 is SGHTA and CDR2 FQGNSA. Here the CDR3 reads CASSFMSGSLYNEQFF. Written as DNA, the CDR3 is TGTGCCAGCAGCTTCATGAGCGGGAGTCTATACAATGAGCAGTTCTTC.

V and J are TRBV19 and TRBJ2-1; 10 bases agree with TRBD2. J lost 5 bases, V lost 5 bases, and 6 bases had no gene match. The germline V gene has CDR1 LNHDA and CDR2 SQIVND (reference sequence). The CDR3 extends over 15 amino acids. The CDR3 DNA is TGTGCCAGTAGTGCTAGCGGGAGCTACCACAATGAGCAGTTCTTC. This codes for CASSASGSYHNEQFF.

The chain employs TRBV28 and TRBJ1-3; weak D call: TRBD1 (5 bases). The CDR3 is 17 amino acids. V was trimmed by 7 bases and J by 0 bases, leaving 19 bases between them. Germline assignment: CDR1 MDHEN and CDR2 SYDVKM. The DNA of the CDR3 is TGTGCCAGCACGGTTGGCGGGGGGAACCTCTCTGGAAACACCATATATTTT. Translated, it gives CASTVGGGNLSGNTIYF.

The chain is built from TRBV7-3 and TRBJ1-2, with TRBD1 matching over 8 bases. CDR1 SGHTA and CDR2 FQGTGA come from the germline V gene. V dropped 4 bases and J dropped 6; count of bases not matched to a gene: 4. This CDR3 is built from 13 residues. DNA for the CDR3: TGTGCCAGCAGCTCTGCGGGACAGGATGGCTACACCTTC. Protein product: CASSSAGQDGYTF.

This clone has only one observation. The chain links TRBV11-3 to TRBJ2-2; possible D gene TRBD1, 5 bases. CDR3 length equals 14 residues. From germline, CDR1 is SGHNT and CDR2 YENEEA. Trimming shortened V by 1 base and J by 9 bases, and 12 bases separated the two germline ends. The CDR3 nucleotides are TGTGCCAGCAGCTTAGGAAGGGGTACCAGGGAGCTGTTTTTT. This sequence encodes CASSLGRGTRELFF.

CDR3 in amino acids: CASSLDLGQAVWVNYGYTF. DNA for the CDR3: TGTGCCAGCAGCTTGGATTTGGGACAAGCGGTATGGGTTAACTATGGCTACACCTTC. The chain combines TRBV5-8 with TRBJ1-2; tentative D call: TRBD1 (6 bases). The germline gives CDR1 SGHTS, CDR2 YDEGEE. V gave up 0 bases and J gave up 1 base, with 22 bases separating them. The CDR3 length is 19 residues.

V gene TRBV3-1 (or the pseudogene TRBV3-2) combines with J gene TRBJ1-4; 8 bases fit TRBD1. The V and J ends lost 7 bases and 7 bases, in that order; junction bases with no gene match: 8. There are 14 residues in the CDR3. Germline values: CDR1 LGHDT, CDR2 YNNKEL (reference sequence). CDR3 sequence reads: CASTFTGGGEKLFF. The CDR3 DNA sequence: TGTGCCAGCACCTTTACAGGGGGGGGTGAAAAACTGTTTTTT.

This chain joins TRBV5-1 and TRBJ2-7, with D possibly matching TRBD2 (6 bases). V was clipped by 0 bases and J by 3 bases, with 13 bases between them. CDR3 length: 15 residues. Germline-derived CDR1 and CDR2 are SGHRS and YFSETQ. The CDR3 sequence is CASSLAAAGGYEQYF. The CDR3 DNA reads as TGCGCCAGCAGCTTGGCCGCAGCCGGGGGCTACGAGCAGTACTTC.

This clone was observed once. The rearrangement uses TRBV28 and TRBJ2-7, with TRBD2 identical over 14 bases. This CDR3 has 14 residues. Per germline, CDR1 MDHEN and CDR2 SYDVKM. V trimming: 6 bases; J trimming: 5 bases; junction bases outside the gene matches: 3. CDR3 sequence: CASRRLAGGNEQYF. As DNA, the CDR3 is TGTGCCAGCAGACGACTAGCGGGAGGGAACGAGCAGTACTTC.

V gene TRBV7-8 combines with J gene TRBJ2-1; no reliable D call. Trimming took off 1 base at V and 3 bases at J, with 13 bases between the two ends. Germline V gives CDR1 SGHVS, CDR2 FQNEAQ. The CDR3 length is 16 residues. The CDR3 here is CASSLVGGTNYNEQFF. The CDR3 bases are TGTGCCAGCAGCTTAGTTGGCGGAACCAACTACAATGAGCAGTTCTTC.

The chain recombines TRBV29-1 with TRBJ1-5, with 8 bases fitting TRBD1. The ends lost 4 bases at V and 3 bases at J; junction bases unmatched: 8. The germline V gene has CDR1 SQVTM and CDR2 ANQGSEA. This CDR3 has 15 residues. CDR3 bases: TGCAGCGTTGGCCACGGGACAGGCCCCAATCAGCCCCAGCATTTT. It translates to CSVGHGTGPNQPQHF.

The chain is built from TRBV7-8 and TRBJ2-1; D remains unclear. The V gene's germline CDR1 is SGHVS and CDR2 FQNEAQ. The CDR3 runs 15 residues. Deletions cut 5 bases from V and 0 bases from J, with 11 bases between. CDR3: CASSPQIFSYNEQFF. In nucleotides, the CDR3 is TGTGCCAGCAGCCCTCAGATATTCTCCTACAATGAGCAGTTCTTC.